The 16 T cell receptor beta chains listed next were all sequenced from one sample in a study of blood T cells in healthy people across ages. A second about 7 to 12 cycle PCR used barcoded and J-beta primers. TCRdb processed the 5' RACE reads anew with MiXCR; each CDR3 protein has one entry. Of around 820,000 distinct CDR3 sequences listed, roughly 25% are singletons. Another study also made use of these data, one on T cells of mothers and their children.

Sequenced material: blood. The source is a boy younger than 18 in good health.

This chain uses TRBV20-1 with TRBJ2-3; D might be TRBD1 or TRBD2, each matching 5 bases. The CDR3 totals 15 residues. V was clipped by 6 bases and J by 4 bases, with 20 bases between them. From germline, CDR1 is DFQATT and CDR2 SNEGSKA (reference sequence). The CDR3 nucleotides are TGCAGTGCCCTCCCGGGACGTGGGGTTGCAGATACGCAGTATTTT. Encoded protein: CSALPGRGVADTQYF.

This clonotype turned up a few times. This chain links TRBV12-3 or TRBV12-4 with TRBJ2-7; no reliable D call. CDR3 length: 14 residues. V lost 3 bases and J 2 bases, leaving 11 bases between the germline ends. The CDR3 spells CASSFSAVAYEQYF. The DNA of the CDR3 is TGTGCCAGCAGTTTCTCTGCCGTAGCCTACGAGCAGTACTTC.

This clonotype has a handful of counts. This chain joins TRBV9 and TRBJ1-3; D possibly corresponds to TRBD1 (5 bases). The V gene lost 2 bases and the J gene lost 4 bases, with 7 bases spanning the gap. The CDR3 contains 13 residues. From germline, CDR1 is SGDLS and CDR2 YYNGEE. CDR3 loop: CASSVGTGNTIYF. Written as DNA, the CDR3 is TGTGCCAGCAGCGTTGGGACCGGAAACACCATATATTTT.

J is TRBJ2-5 and V is TRBV19; 8 bases align to TRBD2. The V segment lost 6 bases and the J segment 7 bases; nucleotides outside the gene matches: 7. Per germline, CDR1 LNHDA and CDR2 SQIVND (reference sequence). The CDR3 extends over 13 amino acids. This CDR3 reads CASSYGGGGTQYF. The CDR3 coding sequence is TGTGCCAGTAGCTACGGGGGGGGAGGGACCCAGTACTTC.

This clonotype was picked up a small number of times. V is TRBV20-1 and J is TRBJ1-1, with D perhaps TRBD1 (6 bases). The CDR3 runs 11 residues. The V gene's germline CDR1 is DFQATT and CDR2 SNEGSKA (reference sequence). Trimming cost V 5 bases and J 11 bases, with 15 bases left between them. For the CDR3, the DNA is TGCAGTGCTTATGAACAGGGTAGGGCTTTCTTT. It encodes CSAYEQGRAFF.

This clonotype was recorded at least ten times. The chain links TRBV27 to TRBJ1-6; D not resolved. CDR1 and CDR2 (germline): MNHEY, SMNVEV (reference sequence). CDR3 length: 13 residues. V was clipped by 3 bases and J by 9 bases, with 9 bases between them. This CDR3 reads CASSFIAPSPLHF. In DNA form, the CDR3 reads TGTGCCAGCAGTTTCATTGCCCCTTCACCCCTCCACTTT.

This clonotype was counted only a few times. V usage is TRBV7-9 and J usage is TRBJ1-2; D unresolved. The CDR3 spans 11 residues. Trimming left V 1 base short and J 6 bases short, with 3 bases between. Germline CDR1 is SEHNR and CDR2 is FQNEAQ (reference sequence). CDR3 region: CASSLDDGYTF. Here the CDR3 DNA reads TGTGCCAGCAGCTTAGATGATGGCTACACCTTC.

V usage is TRBV29-1 and J usage is TRBJ2-5, with a possible D match to TRBD2 (6 bases). The V and J ends lost 6 bases and 2 bases respectively, with 16 bases between them. The V gene's germline CDR1 is SQVTM and CDR2 ANQGSEA. The CDR3 has 14 residues. The CDR3 loop reads CSVRGWTPQETQYF. Written as DNA, the CDR3 is TGCAGCGTACGGGGGTGGACACCACAAGAGACCCAGTACTTC.

The chain recombines TRBV28 with TRBJ1-6; TRBD1 is a possible D gene (5 bases). This CDR3 is built from 14 residues. CDR1 is MDHEN and CDR2 is SYDVKM in the germline V gene. Trimming shortened V by 4 bases and J by 4 bases, and 8 bases separated the two germline ends. The DNA of the CDR3 is TGTGCCAGCAGTTGGACACTTTATAATTCACCCCTCCACTTT. This sequence encodes CASSWTLYNSPLHF. Full variable domain (remainder filled in from reference TRBV28 and TRBJ1-6): DVKVTQSSRYLVKRTGEKVFLECVQDMDHENMFWYRQDPGLGLRLIYFSYDVKMKEKGDIPEGYSVSREKKERFSLILESASTNQTSMYLCASSWTLYNSPLHFGNGTRLTVT.

This clonotype was observed a handful of times. The chain joins TRBV20-1 to TRBJ1-1, with 7 bases fitting TRBD1. The J segment lost 3 bases and the V segment lost 0 bases, leaving 10 bases of the junction unmatched. Germline loops: CDR1 DFQATT, CDR2 SNEGSKA (reference sequence). This CDR3 has 16 residues. The CDR3 DNA reads TGCAGTGCTAGAGAGAGGGGGCGACTCAGGGACACTGAAGCTTTCTTT. Translated, it gives CSARERGRLRDTEAFF.

This clonotype was seen a few times. This chain connects TRBV6-1 to TRBJ2-2, with D tentatively TRBD1 (6 bases). V was cut by 6 bases and J by 0 bases, with 8 bases left in between. Germline V gene sequence: CDR1 MNHNS, CDR2 SASEGT. The CDR3 loop spans 14 amino acids. Here the CDR3 reads CASSRDTNTGELFF. CDR3 nucleotides: TGTGCCAGCAGCCGGGACACGAACACCGGGGAGCTGTTTTTT.

The table lists this clonotype with a few counts. This rearrangement joins TRBV7-2 to TRBJ2-7; 10 nucleotides match TRBD1. The CDR3 has 15 residues. CDR1 and CDR2 from the germline V gene are SGHTA and FQGNSA. The ends lost 5 bases at V and 2 bases at J; junction bases unmatched: 6. The CDR3 sequence is CASSTRTGGAYEQYF. The CDR3 nucleotides are TGTGCCAGCAGCACTCGGACAGGGGGGGCCTACGAGCAGTACTTC.

This clonotype has more than one count but fewer than ten. The chain uses TRBV27 and TRBJ2-2; TRBD2 agrees at 11 bases. The CDR3 sequence is 16 residues long. V lost 6 bases to trimming and J lost 6 bases; unmatched junction nucleotides: 9. From germline, CDR1 is MNHEY and CDR2 SMNVEV (reference sequence). The CDR3 reads CASRSNLGLAAGELFF. The CDR3 coding sequence is TGTGCCAGCAGATCCAACCTGGGACTAGCGGCCGGGGAGCTGTTTTTT.

This clonotype was counted only a few times. The genes are TRBV7-4 and TRBJ1-2; the match to TRBD1 covers 7 bases. This CDR3 comprises 17 residues. Germline trimming cut 5 bases from V and 3 bases from J; bases unmatched to any gene: 15. Germline lookup yields CDR1 SGHVT and CDR2 SQSDAQ. The CDR3 loop reads CASSPSPGQEEDYGYTF. The CDR3 bases are TGTGCCAGCAGCCCTAGTCCAGGACAGGAAGAGGACTATGGCTACACCTTC.

The chain couples TRBV27 to TRBJ2-7; 8 nucleotides match TRBD1. This CDR3 is 14 amino acids long. With 4 bases clipped from V and 3 bases from J, the junction kept 5 bases outside the gene matches. Per germline, CDR1 MNHEY and CDR2 SMNVEV (reference sequence). CDR3 sequence reads: CASSSLGQVYEQYF. The CDR3 coding sequence is TGTGCCAGCAGTTCCCTGGGACAGGTCTACGAGCAGTACTTC.

This clonotype turned up a few times. The chain joins TRBV25-1 to TRBJ1-2; D not certain. Germline CDR1 is MGHDK and CDR2 is SYGVNS. Trimming pared 5 bases from V and 10 bases from J, leaving 11 bases between. This CDR3 spans 11 amino acids. The CDR3 reads CASSLGVDYTF. CDR3 coding DNA: TGTGCCAGCAGTCTCGGGGTCGACTACACCTTC.